This T cell receptor (beta chain) was obtained from a study of CD4+ T cells in melanoma. Findings and limits, study-wide: Diverse differentiation states were reported for melanoma neoantigen-specific CD4+ T cells. A reported correlation linked neoantigen-specific CD4+ T cells to CD8+, macrophage and B cell function.

Method: immunoSEQ multiplex PCR; TCRdb's copy keeps in-frame clones and lacks some. This sample has about 21,000 clones; around 80% occur once, and the top ten carry 9.7%. V was pared by 5 bases and J by 4 bases, with 15 bases between. Germline V CDR1 and CDR2: SGHAT, FQNNGV. The CDR3 is 15 residues long. This clone was seen a handful of times. Its specificity is unknown. The chain has TRBV11-2 and TRBJ1-5; the D gene is possibly TRBD1 (5 bases). The receptor was derived from a human donor with melanoma. In nucleotides, the CDR3 is TGTGCCAGCAGCGTGAATAGTGGGGGGAATCAGCCCCAGCATTTT. As protein: CASSVNSGGNQPQHF.